The 26 T cell receptor beta chains in this list originate from one sample, sequenced in a study of cytomegalovirus exposure and HLA in healthy donors. This PCR relied on a set of 60 Vbeta primers and 13 Jbeta primers. The repertoire was sequenced with immunoSEQ multiplex PCR; TCRdb's copy has only in-frame clones and lacks some. The table has some 150,000 clones, roughly 79% seen once. The specimen was PBMCs. These receptors were collected from a woman in her late teens or twenties in good health and CMV-seropositive.

CDR3 loop: CAMNIGRRGQNEQYF. CDR3 in DNA: TGTGCAATGAATATAGGTCGCAGGGGGCAGAACGAGCAGTACTTC. The rearrangement joins TRBV30 to TRBJ2-5; 8 bases agree with TRBD1. The closer fit of TRBJ2-7 to the DNA end suggests the J call may be wrong. The CDR3 is 15 amino acids. Germline CDR1 GTSNPN, CDR2 SVGIG (reference sequence).

This rearrangement joins TRBV5-6 to TRBJ1-1; 10 bases agree with TRBD1. The V and J ends lost 1 base and 3 bases, in that order; junction bases with no gene match: 12. CDR3 size: 18 residues. The germline gives CDR1 SGHDT, CDR2 YYEEEE. CDR3 loop: CASSLRGTGVGRDTEAFF. The CDR3 bases are TGTGCCAGCAGCTTGAGGGGGACAGGGGTGGGAAGGGACACTGAAGCTTTCTTT.

V is TRBV7-2 and J is TRBJ2-1, with 11 bases that match TRBD2. V was clipped by 3 bases and J by 7 bases; unmatched bases: 5. Germline V gene data show CDR1 as SGHTA and CDR2 as FQGNSA. There are 15 residues in the CDR3. In nucleotides, the CDR3 is TGTGCCAGCAGCTTGATTGGGACTAGCGGTAATGAGCAGTTCTTC. Residues: CASSLIGTSGNEQFF.

The genes are TRBV5-6 and TRBJ1-3; 9 bases line up with TRBD1. Unmatched junction bases numbered 4, after V lost 3 bases and J lost 3 bases. In germline, CDR1 is SGHDT, CDR2 YYEEEE. The CDR3 loop spans 15 amino acids. CDR3: CASSYTGGRGNTIYF. CDR3 bases: TGTGCCAGCAGCTACACAGGGGGCCGTGGAAACACCATATATTTT.

The chain carries TRBV10-3 and TRBJ1-2; tentatively, D is TRBD1 (6 bases). There are 14 residues in the CDR3. The V end was cut by 7 bases, the J end by 4 bases, with 16 bases between. The germline V gene has CDR1 ENHRY and CDR2 SYGVKD. The CDR3: CAINRGSEGYGYTF. CDR3 sequence (DNA): TGTGCCATCAATAGGGGGAGCGAGGGCTATGGCTACACCTTC.

This chain uses TRBV10-3 with TRBJ2-1; 9 bases are shared with TRBD1. CDR3 length equals 14 residues. The germline V gene has CDR1 ENHRY and CDR2 SYGVKD. The ends lost 2 bases at V and 7 bases at J; junction bases unmatched: 3. The chain's CDR3 is CAISERTGVNEQFF. Here the CDR3 DNA reads TGTGCCATCAGTGAGCGGACAGGGGTTAATGAGCAGTTCTTC.

The chain employs TRBV5-1 and TRBJ2-1, with a tentative D call TRBD2 (7 bases). Germline V gives CDR1 SGHRS, CDR2 YFSETQ. Trimming took 3 bases from V and 0 from J, leaving 16 bases between them. CDR3 size: 17 residues. CDR3 nucleotides: TGCGCCAGCAGCTGGACTCCCCGGGGGGCCTCCTACAATGAGCAGTTCTTC. This encodes CASSWTPRGASYNEQFF.

The genes are TRBV13 and TRBJ2-5, with a tentative D call TRBD2 (5 bases). The CDR3 consists of 15 residues. Per germline, CDR1 PRHDT and CDR2 FYEKMQ (reference sequence). Trimming removed 3 bases from V and 1 base from J, with 12 bases in between. CDR3 amino acids: CASSFRGRTQETQYF. In DNA form, the CDR3 reads TGTGCCAGCAGCTTCCGTGGGAGAACCCAAGAGACCCAGTACTTC.

This rearrangement joins TRBV13 to TRBJ2-2; tentatively, D is TRBD1 (6 bases). V was pared by 5 bases and J by 6 bases, with 16 bases between. Germline-derived CDR1 and CDR2 are PRHDT and FYEKMQ (reference sequence). This CDR3 region has 15 residues. The CDR3 nucleotides are TGTGCCAGCAGCCTACAACAGGGCTCGGCCGGGGAGCTGTTTTTT. This encodes CASSLQQGSAGELFF. The variable domain in full, with the rest retrieved from reference TRBV13 and TRBJ2-2, is AAGVIQSPRHLIKEKRETATLKCYPIPRHDTVYWYQQGPGQDPQFLISFYEKMQSDKGSIPDRFSAQQFSDYHSELNMSSLELGDSALYFCASSLQQGSAGELFFGEGSRLTVL.

This clone was counted once. The rearrangement links TRBV10-3 to TRBJ2-3, with 8 bases that match TRBD2. This CDR3 region has 18 residues. Losses at the gene ends were 0 bases for V and 2 bases for J; bases not matched to a gene: 10. Germline CDR1 and CDR2: ENHRY and SYGVKD. The CDR3 here is CAISESKGLGGATDTQYF. The CDR3 coding sequence is TGTGCCATCAGTGAGTCGAAGGGACTAGGAGGAGCCACAGATACGCAGTATTTT.

V gene TRBV15 combines with J gene TRBJ2-5; possible D gene TRBD2, 6 bases. V lost 1 base and J 2 bases, leaving 14 bases between the germline ends. The length of the CDR3 is 16 residues. CDR1 and CDR2 (germline): LNHNV, YYDKDF (reference sequence). This CDR3 reads CATSRARGDLQETQYF. The DNA for the CDR3 is TGTGCCACCAGCAGAGCCCGAGGGGACTTGCAAGAGACCCAGTACTTC.

The J gene is TRBJ1-1, the V gene TRBV18; D not resolved. Germline V gene data show CDR1 as KGHSH and CDR2 as LQKENI. This CDR3 comprises 14 residues. V was pared by 8 bases and J by 1 base, with 14 bases between. CDR3 loop: CASRELAANTEAFF. In DNA, the CDR3 is TGTGCCAGCCGGGAACTGGCAGCGAACACTGAAGCTTTCTTT.

This clone was seen only once. The chain employs TRBV25-1 and TRBJ1-5, with 7 bases that match TRBD1. The CDR3 is made up of 14 amino acids. The germline V gene has CDR1 MGHDK and CDR2 SYGVNS. Trimming cost V 3 bases and J 2 bases; bases outside gene matches: 1. CDR3 DNA sequence: TGTGCCAGCAGTGACGGGACAGGCAATCAGCCCCAGCATTTT. Translating it yields CASSDGTGNQPQHF.

The V gene is TRBV7-9, the J gene TRBJ1-5; no definite D call. Germline CDR1 and CDR2: SEHNR and FQNEAQ (reference sequence). The V and J ends lost 4 bases and 5 bases respectively, with 9 bases between them. This CDR3 region has 13 residues. This CDR3 reads CASSSFGDQPQHF. The CDR3 nucleotides read TGTGCCAGCAGCTCGTTCGGTGATCAGCCCCAGCATTTT.

The chain combines TRBV18 with TRBJ2-5, with a weak D call TRBD2 (6 bases). Trimming took 0 bases from V and 5 from J, leaving 16 bases between them. This CDR3 is 16 amino acids long. Germline V gene lookup returns CDR1 KGHSH and CDR2 LQKENI. The CDR3 DNA is TGTGCCAGCTCACCACCGCGCGGGGAGAGTTTGGAGACCCAGTACTTC. Protein: CASSPPRGESLETQYF.

This sequence joins TRBV6-5 and TRBJ1-2; 9 bases align to TRBD1. This CDR3 is built from 15 residues. Germline V gives CDR1 MNHEY, CDR2 SVGAGI. Trimming removed 5 bases from V and 8 bases from J; junction bases left unmatched: 12. The CDR3, as DNA: TGTGCCAGCAGTCTTGGACAGGGGTCGGAGGAGGGCTACACCTTC. As protein: CASSLGQGSEEGYTF.

The rearrangement joins TRBV18 to TRBJ2-1; the match to TRBD1 covers 7 bases. V shed 0 bases, J shed 7 bases, and the junction held 6 bases outside the gene matches. There are 15 residues in the CDR3. Germline CDR1 reads KGHSH; CDR2 reads LQKENI. The CDR3 loop is CASSPPRTGGNEQFF. In DNA, the CDR3 is TGTGCCAGCTCACCACCGAGGACAGGTGGAAATGAGCAGTTCTTC.

This clone was observed a few times. V usage is TRBV10-3 and J usage is TRBJ1-1, with a tentative D call TRBD1 (5 bases). CDR1 and CDR2 (germline): ENHRY, SYGVKD. Trimming left V 4 bases short and J 8 bases short, with 8 bases between. The CDR3 runs to 11 residues. CDR3 in DNA: TGTGCCATCAGTGGCCAGGGCGAAGCTTTCTTT. As protein: CAISGQGEAFF.

J is TRBJ2-2 and V is TRBV27, with 7 bases fitting TRBD1. The CDR3 is 16 amino acids. V trimming: 5 bases; J trimming: 6 bases; junction bases outside the gene matches: 12. From germline, CDR1 is MNHEY and CDR2 SMNVEV (reference sequence). The CDR3 sequence: CASSTTGRALAGELFF. The CDR3 nucleotides read TGTGCCAGCAGTACGACAGGGAGAGCTCTGGCCGGGGAGCTGTTTTTT.

V and J are TRBV6-4 and TRBJ2-3; 11 bases fit TRBD2. This CDR3 has 15 residues. Germline assignment: CDR1 MRHNA and CDR2 SNTAGT. Trimming took 6 bases from V and 2 from J; bases not matched to a gene: 4. The CDR3 DNA is TGTGCCAGCAGCGAGACTAGCGGGAACACAGATACGCAGTATTTT. This encodes CASSETSGNTDTQYF.

The genes are TRBV11-2 and TRBJ2-1; weak D call: TRBD1 (7 bases). Germline V gene data show CDR1 as SGHAT and CDR2 as FQNNGV. The CDR3 consists of 16 residues. The V and J ends lost 4 bases and 4 bases respectively, with 17 bases between them. The CDR3 loop is CASSSLAGTEYNEQFF. Written as DNA, the CDR3 is TGTGCCAGCAGCTCCCTCGCGGGGACAGAATACAATGAGCAGTTCTTC.

CDR3 in DNA: TGTGCCAGCAGCTCGGGGACAGTCCACGAGACCCAGTACTTC. It translates to CASSSGTVHETQYF. The chain uses TRBV7-6 and TRBJ2-5, with TRBD1 identical over 7 bases. With 4 bases clipped from V and 5 bases from J, the junction kept 7 bases outside the gene matches. Germline lookup yields CDR1 SGHVS and CDR2 FNYEAQ. The CDR3 runs to 14 residues.

The rearrangement uses TRBV6-6 and TRBJ2-7; 8 bases fit TRBD1. V shed 6 bases, J shed 6 bases, and the junction held 7 bases outside the gene matches. The CDR3 spans 13 residues. CDR1 is MNHNY, CDR2 SVGAGI, per germline (reference sequence). DNA for the CDR3: TGTGCCAGCAGCATTACAGGGGGAGGCGAGCAGTACTTC. Encoded protein: CASSITGGGEQYF.

This chain links TRBV30 with TRBJ1-6; TRBD1 matches 7 bases. CDR1 and CDR2 (germline): GTSNPN, SVGIG (reference sequence). The V segment lost 2 bases and the J segment 10 bases; nucleotides outside the gene matches: 14. The CDR3 sequence is 16 residues long. CDR3 amino acids: CAWSQRQGPLGSPLHF. In nucleotides, the CDR3 is TGTGCCTGGAGTCAGAGACAGGGACCCTTAGGGTCACCCCTCCACTTT.

The chain employs TRBV20-1 and TRBJ2-3; D is undetermined. The germline gives CDR1 DFQATT, CDR2 SNEGSKA (reference sequence). CDR3 length: 11 residues. V dropped 6 bases and J dropped 7 bases, with 11 bases sitting between them. The CDR3: CSALNSYTQYF. The CDR3 bases are TGCAGTGCCCTGAACAGTTATACGCAGTATTTT.

This chain uses TRBV4-1 with TRBJ2-3; D unresolved. Trimming removed 0 bases at V and 6 bases at J, with 7 bases between. The CDR3 loop spans 13 amino acids. Germline CDR1 MGHRA, CDR2 YSYEKL. This CDR3 reads CASSQEQLDTQYF. CDR3 DNA: TGCGCCAGCAGCCAAGAGCAGTTGGATACGCAGTATTTT.